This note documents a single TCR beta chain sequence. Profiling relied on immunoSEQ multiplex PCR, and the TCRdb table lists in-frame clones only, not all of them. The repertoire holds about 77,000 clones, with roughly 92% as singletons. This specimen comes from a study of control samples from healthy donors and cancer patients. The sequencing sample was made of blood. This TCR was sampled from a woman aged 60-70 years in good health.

This CDR3 is CASSLGLAVNTGELFF. The CDR3 nucleotides read TGTGCCAGCTCACTGGGACTAGCGGTGAACACCGGGGAGCTGTTTTTT. The V gene is TRBV18, the J gene TRBJ2-2; 11 bases are shared with TRBD2. Germline CDR1 reads KGHSH; CDR2 reads LQKENI. This CDR3 is 16 amino acids long. After removal of 4 bases from V and 1 base from J, the junction contained 2 bases not matched to a gene.